This T cell receptor (beta chain) came from a study of a mutant IDH1 vaccine in newly diagnosed glioma. The overall study: The treated group averaged approximately 38 years old and was around 62% male, approximately 38% female.

The J segment lost 7 bases and the V segment lost 8 bases, leaving 13 bases of the junction unmatched. This CDR3 spans 14 amino acids. Germline loops: CDR1 LNHNV, CDR2 YYDKDF (reference sequence). As concerns this clone: Its antigen is unknown.

Here immunoSEQ multiplex PCR was the method, and the copy in TCRdb shows in-frame clones only, minus some. Here the sample spans tens of thousands of clones, less than 90% being singletons. Time point reported: week 47, end of study. Each vaccine dose was 300 ug of mutant IDH1 20-mer peptide, with topical imiquimod. This specimen was PBMCs, taken from a glioma patient whose treatment included an IDH1 peptide vaccine. The rearrangement links TRBV15 to TRBJ1-2; TRBD1 matches at 7 bases. The sequence came from a woman aged 45-65 years with glioma. The CDR3 region has the DNA TGTGCCACCTCTAAAACCCTGGACAGGTCTGGCTACACCTTC. Residues: CATSKTLDRSGYTF.